This T cell receptor (beta chain) was identified during a study of OX40 agonist ivuxolimab in advanced cancers. Study details: The treatment was a fully human IgG2 OX40 agonist, ivuxolimab.

At cycle 4 day 1, cycle 7 day 1, and baseline, blood was sampled. The CDR3 loop spans 13 amino acids. V dropped 7 bases and J dropped 4; count of bases not matched to a gene: 5. Looked up from germline, CDR1 is SQVTM and CDR2 is ANQGSEA. Data came from immunoSEQ multiplex PCR; TCRdb stores just in-frame clones and leaves some out. This table has tens of thousands of clones, just under 95% appearing once. The clonotype comes from an adult with an advanced solid tumor such as melanoma, head and neck, liver or kidney cancer. The chain has TRBV29-1 and TRBJ1-4; TRBD1 agrees at 8 bases. The material sequenced was CD4+ or CD8+ T cells sorted from blood, taken in a trial of the OX40 agonist ivuxolimab. The CDR3 loop reads CSGRQGNNEKLFF. The CDR3 bases are TGCAGCGGCAGACAGGGGAATAATGAAAAACTGTTTTTT.